This paragraph reports one T cell receptor (beta chain). As yet, its antigen is unknown. The sample is drawn from a study of chemoradiotherapy in HPV16-positive cancers. Study information: A couple of HPV16-positive patients' cells yielded candidate HPV-specific clones and common motifs.

TCRdb's table, derived via immunoSEQ multiplex PCR, lists solely in-frame clones and lacks some. The table records fewer than 3,500 clones, roughly nine tenths of them present only once. Points from the study as a whole: Candidate HPV-specific clones and E7-related TCR motifs grew in tumor during treatment.

CDR3 size: 10 residues. Trimming cost V 6 bases and J 8 bases, with 7 bases left between them. Repeated repertoire sampling spanned the course of chemoradiotherapy. This material consisted of tumor tissue, taken from a patient who underwent chemoradiotherapy. V gene TRBV23-1 combines with J gene TRBJ1-1, with D unresolved. TRBV23-1 is treated as an ORF (open reading frame) with a function not yet certain. The sequence was obtained from a human donor with HPV-associated anogenital cancer. CDR3 nucleotides: TGCGCCAGCAGGCCCAGAGAAGCTTTCTTT. This gives the protein CASRPREAFF.